This T cell receptor beta chain was observed in a study of tumor-infiltrating lymphocytes in primary liver carcinoma. Study-wide findings and caveats: There were only about 7-25% of top clones found in all five tumor regions. Between tumor regions, pairs overlapped more than tumor-adjacent and tumor-blood pairs did.

Both RNA and DNA were isolated together from around 18-30 mg of bulk tissue that had not been sorted. These patients lived with chronic HBV infection and had never been treated. Uniformly, tumor samples exhibited a viable tumor cell fraction exceeding 80%. Comments on this clonotype: Antigen: not known. At one end, the junction sequence differs from germline, possibly due to a read error.

The template, around 520 ng total RNA, yielded TCR beta cDNA made with a constant-region primer. Slightly modified ARM-PCR with three nested multiplex PCR rounds yielded TCR beta libraries. TRBV1-TRBV30 forward primers paired with a C-beta reverse primer were used in the first two PCR rounds, which ran roughly 11 cycles each. TCRdb recomputed calls from the multiplex PCR reads with MiXCR, one row per CDR3 protein. The sample gives about 130,000 distinct CDR3 sequences, 50% to 80% of which show up once; 8.4% is in the top ten. Germline V gene lookup returns CDR1 MDHEN and CDR2 SYDVKM. The length of the CDR3 is 14 residues.

The material sequenced was liver tumor tissue from sampling region 3. Stated subset: tumor region T3, left-lateral pole. This chain links TRBV28 with TRBJ1-6; 7 bases map to TRBD1. The clonotype originates from a woman aged 55-75 years with primary liver carcinoma and hepatitis B virus infection. The CDR3 loop is CASSHGQENLPLHF. As DNA, the CDR3 is TGTGCTAGCAGTCATGGACAGGAGAATTTACCCCTCCACTTT.